These 9 T cell receptor beta chains were all obtained from the same sample, sequenced in a study of OX40 agonist ivuxolimab in advanced cancers. The table came from immunoSEQ multiplex PCR; TCRdb's copy has only in-frame clones and leaves some out. This sample carries 55,000 to 70,000 clones, around 86% of them seen once, and the ten largest clones take around 3.4%. The sequenced sample was CD4+ or CD8+ T cells sorted from blood, obtained in a trial of the OX40 agonist ivuxolimab. These receptor sequences come from an adult with an advanced solid tumor such as melanoma, head and neck, liver or kidney cancer.

The V call is TRBV29-1, the J call TRBJ2-1, with TRBD1 identical over 7 bases. V lost 7 bases to trimming and J lost 7 bases; unmatched junction nucleotides: 7. The CDR3 sequence is 12 residues long. Germline V gene data show CDR1 as SQVTM and CDR2 as ANQGSEA. The CDR3 sequence is CSGAPTGNEQFF. The DNA of the CDR3 is TGCAGCGGAGCCCCGACAGGGAATGAGCAGTTCTTC.

This clone has only one observation. This sequence joins TRBV2 and TRBJ2-5; D is unresolved. The germline CDR1 and CDR2 sequences are SNHLY and FYNNEI. The CDR3 loop spans 12 amino acids. Trimming stripped 3 bases from V and 5 bases from J, with 7 bases between. CDR3 in DNA: TGTGCCAGCAGTGACAGCTCCGAGACCCAGTACTTC. Translated: CASSDSSETQYF.

The chain carries TRBV4-3 and TRBJ2-3; 8 bases are shared with TRBD1. Germline CDR1 reads LGHNA; CDR2 reads YSLEER. This CDR3 is 16 amino acids long. V dropped 3 bases and J dropped 5; count of bases not matched to a gene: 10. CDR3 sequence (DNA): TGCGCCAGCAGCCAGCAGGACAGGGCCCGGCTAGATACGCAGTATTTT. Amino acids: CASSQQDRARLDTQYF.

V is TRBV18 and J is TRBJ2-3; 8 bases fit TRBD1. CDR1 is KGHSH, CDR2 LQKENI, per germline. V was clipped by 7 bases and J by 0 bases; unmatched bases: 3. The CDR3 loop spans 14 amino acids. CDR3 nucleotide sequence: TGTGCCAGCTTTGACAGGGGCAGCACAGATACGCAGTATTTT. It specifies CASFDRGSTDTQYF. Using reference TRBV18 and TRBJ2-3 for the parts outside the CDR3, the full variable domain is NAGVMQNPRHLVRRRGQEARLRCSPMKGHSHVYWYRQLPEEGLKFMVYLQKENIIDESGMPKERFSAEFPKEGPSILRIQQVVRGDSAAYFCASFDRGSTDTQYFGPGTRLTVL.

This sequence joins TRBV2 and TRBJ2-3; 10 bases fit TRBD1. From germline, CDR1 is SNHLY and CDR2 FYNNEI. The ends lost 9 bases at V and 6 bases at J; junction bases unmatched: 12. CDR3 length: 15 amino acids. The CDR3 DNA follows: TGTGCCAGGGGGCCGGGACAGGGGACCGCGGATACGCAGTATTTT. Its translation is CARGPGQGTADTQYF. The full variable domain, with the rest looked up from reference TRBV2 and TRBJ2-3, is EPEVTQTPSHQVTQMGQEVILRCVPISNHLYFYWYRQILGQKVEFLVSFYNNEISEKSEIFDDQFSVERPDGSNFTLKIRSTKLEDSAMYFCARGPGQGTADTQYFGPGTRLTVL.

The genes are TRBV5-6 and TRBJ2-7; no clear D. The CDR3 sequence is 11 residues long. Per germline, CDR1 SGHDT and CDR2 YYEEEE. V dropped 5 bases and J dropped 9 bases, with 12 bases sitting between them. The CDR3 sequence is CASSSGPRQYF. In nucleotides, the CDR3 is TGTGCCAGCAGTTCAGGACCAAGGCAGTACTTC.

This chain connects TRBV7-8 to TRBJ2-3; D remains ambiguous. V lost 7 bases and J 1 base, leaving 9 bases between the germline ends. CDR3 length: 13 amino acids. CDR1 is SGHVS and CDR2 is FQNEAQ in the germline V gene. The CDR3 sequence: CASTPGRTDTQYF. CDR3 bases: TGTGCCAGCACCCCTGGCCGCACAGATACGCAGTATTTT.

CDR3 bases: TGTGCCAGCAGCTTAGGGGAACGAGCTTACCAGGCCCTCCACTTT. This encodes CASSLGERAYQALHF. The J gene is TRBJ1-6, the V gene TRBV7-6; D remains ambiguous. CDR3 length equals 15 residues. Germline CDR1 SGHVS, CDR2 FNYEAQ. Trimming took off 1 base at V and 14 bases at J, with 18 bases between the two ends. Looking up the rest from reference TRBV7-6 and TRBJ1-6 gives the full variable domain: GAGVSQSPRYKVTKRGQDVALRCDPISGHVSLYWYRQALGQGPEFLTYFNYEAQQDKSGLPNDRFSAERPEGSISTLTIQRTEQRDSAMYRCASSLGERAYQALHFGNGTRLTVT.

This clone was recorded a few times. V and J are TRBV6-1 and TRBJ1-1, with no clear D. The V end lost 4 bases, the J end lost 1 base, and 10 bases lay between the germline ends. CDR1 is MNHNS, CDR2 SASEGT, per germline. The CDR3 has 14 amino acids. CDR3 loop: CASSAEVANTEAFF. Written as DNA, the CDR3 is TGTGCCAGCAGTGCAGAGGTCGCGAACACTGAAGCTTTCTTT.